Below are 29 T cell receptor beta chains sequenced from a single sample in a study of blood T cells in healthy people across ages. For the second PCR, which ran for about 6 to 11 cycles, a sample-barcoded 5' primer and a J-beta primer mix were used. TCRdb reanalysed the 5' RACE reads using MiXCR and keeps one entry per CDR3 protein. The sample holds some 940,000 distinct CDR3 sequences, 29% seen once. The sample also formed part of further work on T cells of mothers and their children.

The sample comprised blood. The receptors were sampled from a woman in her forties in good health.

To note about this clonotype: A much bigger clone sits one base away, suggesting this may be a read error. The rearrangement uses TRBV7-6 and TRBJ2-7; the match to TRBD2 covers 12 bases. The last part of the DNA fits TRBJ2-5 better; the J call may be wrong. This CDR3 has 16 amino acids. Germline loops: CDR1 SGHVS, CDR2 FNYEAQ. The CDR3 sequence: CASSSGASGGVETQYF. The CDR3 DNA reads as TGTGCCAGCAGCTCAGGGGCTAGCGGGGGGGTTGAGACCCAGTACTTC.

This rearrangement joins TRBV12-3 or TRBV12-4 to TRBJ2-5; D is unclear. This CDR3 contains 15 residues. V lost 6 bases and J 5 bases, leaving 19 bases between the germline ends. The CDR3 DNA follows: TGTGCCAGCAGCCTCTTTCGTAGGGTGGGGGAGACCCAGTACTTC. Protein sequence: CASSLFRRVGETQYF.

The rearrangement links TRBV20-1 to TRBJ1-5; a weak D match, TRBD1 (6 bases). V lost 6 bases, J lost 7 bases, and 19 bases lay in between. The CDR3 is made up of 14 amino acids. Germline CDR1 DFQATT, CDR2 SNEGSKA (reference sequence). As DNA, the CDR3 is TGCAGTGCCACAGTGGTCGGGGGCGGCCAGCCCCAGCATTTT. It translates to CSATVVGGGQPQHF.

This chain joins TRBV5-1 and TRBJ2-6; 8 bases map to TRBD1. J lost 0 bases, V lost 3 bases, and 8 bases had no gene match. The CDR3 length is 18 residues. Germline CDR1 and CDR2: SGHRS and YFSETQ. CDR3 protein: CASSSDRERLSGANVLTF. CDR3 coding DNA: TGCGCCAGCAGCTCGGACAGGGAAAGACTCTCTGGGGCCAACGTCCTGACTTTC.

The V and J genes are TRBV7-2 and TRBJ1-1, with D perhaps TRBD1 (5 bases). In germline, CDR1 is SGHTA, CDR2 FQGNSA. V shed 5 bases and J shed 4 bases, with 17 bases lying between them. The CDR3 sequence is 15 residues long. CDR3 sequence: CASSAGPTPGTEAFF. CDR3 nucleotides: TGTGCCAGCAGCGCGGGACCGACTCCTGGCACTGAAGCTTTCTTT.

With regard to this clonotype: With a much larger clone just one base away, this may be a read error. The V and J genes are TRBV9 and TRBJ2-3, with 10 nucleotides matching TRBD2. This CDR3 comprises 16 residues. CDR1 and CDR2 (germline): SGDLS, YYNGEE. The CDR3 DNA reads as TGTACCAGCAGCGTAGCTAGCGGGGGTTACACAGATACGCAGTATTTT. Translating gives CTSSVASGGYTDTQYF.

The rearrangement uses TRBV7-9 and TRBJ2-1; no clear D. Germline V gene data show CDR1 as SEHNR and CDR2 as FQNEAQ (reference sequence). The CDR3 is 14 amino acids. The ends were cut back, 2 bases at V and 8 bases at J, with 13 bases in the middle. This chain's CDR3 is CASSLSNAVHEQFF. Written as DNA, the CDR3 is TGTGCCAGCAGCTTAAGTAACGCGGTCCATGAGCAGTTCTTC.

This clonotype was detected only a few times. The gene calls are TRBV6-6 and TRBJ1-1; D call uncertain. V lost 0 bases to trimming and J lost 3 bases, with 8 bases between them. This CDR3 comprises 14 residues. Germline V gene lookup returns CDR1 MNHNY and CDR2 SVGAGI (reference sequence). CDR3 loop: CASSYSFTYTEAFF. CDR3 DNA sequence: TGTGCCAGCAGTTACTCGTTCACTTACACTGAAGCTTTCTTT.

The chain employs TRBV5-1 and TRBJ1-1; D gene unclear. CDR1 SGHRS and CDR2 YFSETQ come from the germline V gene. Between the trimmed V and J ends, which lost 0 bases and 0 bases, there was a span of 12 bases. This CDR3 is built from 16 residues. The CDR3 here is CASSLGQTDVNTEAFF. Here the CDR3 DNA reads TGCGCCAGCAGCTTGGGCCAAACGGACGTGAACACTGAAGCTTTCTTT.

As regards this clonotype: One end of the junction does not line up with germline, which may come from a read error. The V call is TRBV7-8, the J call TRBJ2-1; possible D gene TRBD2, 6 bases. From germline, CDR1 is SGHVS and CDR2 FQNEAQ. CDR3 length: 17 residues. The CDR3 DNA reads as TGTGCCGGCAGCCCCCGGTCGGGAGCATCCTCCTACAATGAGCAGTTCTTC. Translation: CAGSPRSGASSYNEQFF.

The J gene is TRBJ1-2, the V gene TRBV28; unclear D gene. V was shortened by 7 bases and J by 4 bases, with 10 bases between the two germline ends. From germline, CDR1 is MDHEN and CDR2 SYDVKM. The CDR3 extends over 12 amino acids. In nucleotides, the CDR3 is TGTGCCAGCAAAGACAAGGCCTATGGCTACACCTTC. It yields the protein CASKDKAYGYTF.

In this sample, this clonotype turned up a few times. The chain links TRBV20-1 to TRBJ1-5; D not resolved. The CDR3 runs to 15 residues. Trimming left V 3 bases short and J 0 bases short, with 12 bases between. The germline gives CDR1 DFQATT, CDR2 SNEGSKA (reference sequence). CDR3 sequence reads: CSASITSGSNQPQHF. CDR3 DNA: TGCAGTGCTAGTATAACCAGTGGTAGCAATCAGCCCCAGCATTTT.

This clonotype was observed at least ten times. The gene calls are TRBV9 and TRBJ2-5; D possibly corresponds to TRBD2 (6 bases). Germline CDR1 SGDLS, CDR2 YYNGEE. V was shortened by 0 bases and J by 5 bases, with 20 bases between the two germline ends. This CDR3 comprises 17 residues. CDR3 loop: CASSVETGDLAFETQYF. The CDR3 region has the DNA TGTGCCAGCAGCGTAGAGACGGGAGATTTAGCTTTTGAGACCCAGTACTTC.

This clonotype has at least ten counts. The chain is built from TRBV12-3 or TRBV12-4 and TRBJ1-6, with no clear D. V was cut by 5 bases and J by 6 bases, with 5 bases left in between. There are 12 residues in the CDR3. The CDR3 DNA is TGTGCCAGCAGTCATTCTAATTCACCCCTCCACTTT. Its translation: CASSHSNSPLHF.

The genes are TRBV9 and TRBJ1-1, with 8 bases matching TRBD1. V shed 1 base and J 3 bases; nucleotides not matched to a gene: 5. Germline V gene data show CDR1 as SGDLS and CDR2 as YYNGEE. The CDR3 consists of 15 residues. CDR3 region: CASSVQGAMDTEAFF. The DNA of the CDR3 is TGTGCCAGCAGCGTACAGGGGGCGATGGACACTGAAGCTTTCTTT.

This clonotype appeared a few times. The gene calls are TRBV28 and TRBJ1-2; D is unresolved. V lost 1 base and J lost 8, with 11 bases in between. This CDR3 comprises 13 residues. CDR1 MDHEN and CDR2 SYDVKM come from the germline V gene. The CDR3 region has the DNA TGTGCCAGCAGTTTATCTGGGCCGGGGGGCTACACCTTC. Its protein is CASSLSGPGGYTF.

There are a few counts of this clonotype. The chain uses TRBV7-2 and TRBJ2-5, with 11 bases identical to TRBD2. The V gene's germline CDR1 is SGHTA and CDR2 FQGNSA. The ends lost 1 base at V and 3 bases at J; junction bases unmatched: 4. There are 16 residues in the CDR3. CDR3 coding DNA: TGTGCCAGCAGCTTAGTTACTAGCGGGGGCAAAGAGACCCAGTACTTC. Amino acids: CASSLVTSGGKETQYF.

J is TRBJ1-4 and V is TRBV29-1, with a weak D call TRBD1 (6 bases). The CDR3 covers 13 residues. Per germline, CDR1 SQVTM and CDR2 ANQGSEA. V was trimmed by 4 bases and J by 8 bases, leaving 14 bases between them. CDR3 nucleotide sequence: TGCAGCGTTGCATACAGGGCTGGGGAAAAACTGTTTTTT. It specifies CSVAYRAGEKLFF.

This chain links TRBV12-3 or TRBV12-4 with TRBJ2-1; D not certain. With 3 bases removed from V and 6 bases from J, the gap between germline ends came to 9 bases. This CDR3 is 13 amino acids long. In nucleotides, the CDR3 is TGTGCCAGCAGTTTCTCTACCGGCAATGAGCAGTTCTTC. Protein sequence: CASSFSTGNEQFF.

This clonotype occurred many times. The rearrangement joins TRBV12-3 or TRBV12-4 to TRBJ2-7, with 8 bases aligning to TRBD2. Trimming at V came to 7 bases and at J to 2 bases, leaving 7 bases not matched to a gene. CDR3 length: 14 amino acids. The CDR3 loop is CASKTSGGTYEQYF. CDR3 sequence (DNA): TGTGCCAGCAAGACAAGCGGGGGAACCTACGAGCAGTACTTC.

This clonotype was found once. J is TRBJ1-5 and V is TRBV7-2; tentatively, D is TRBD1 (6 bases). V was cut by 5 bases and J by 0 bases, with 23 bases left in between. Germline assignment: CDR1 SGHTA and CDR2 FQGNSA. There are 19 residues in the CDR3. CDR3 in amino acids: CASSRPRGAGLDSNQPQHF. DNA for the CDR3: TGTGCCAGCAGCCGCCCAAGGGGGGCCGGGCTTGATAGCAATCAGCCCCAGCATTTT.

The count of this clonotype is one. A junction end diverges from the germline sequence, so it may reflect a read error. The chain carries TRBV11-2 and TRBJ2-5, with D tentatively TRBD2 (6 bases). The CDR3 is made up of 17 amino acids. Looked up from germline, CDR1 is SGHAT and CDR2 is FQNNGV. The CDR3 spells CAGSHGRVLASRETQYF. For the CDR3, the DNA is TGTGCCGGCAGCCATGGACGGGTACTAGCTAGCCGAGAGACCCAGTACTTC.

This clonotype was found a few times. This chain links TRBV11-1 with TRBJ2-6; tentative D call: TRBD1 (6 bases). The V end lost 5 bases, the J end lost 6 bases, and 11 bases lay between the germline ends. Germline V gene lookup returns CDR1 SGHAT and CDR2 FQDESV (reference sequence). The CDR3 runs to 14 residues. The CDR3 loop is CASSQGGSANVLTF. The CDR3 DNA reads TGTGCCAGCAGCCAAGGGGGTTCGGCCAACGTCCTGACTTTC.

The J gene is TRBJ2-1, the V gene TRBV12-3 or TRBV12-4; no definite D call. Trimming stripped 1 base from V and 9 bases from J, with 7 bases between. This CDR3 comprises 12 residues. The CDR3 nucleotides read TGTGCCAGCAGTTTAGTAGTTACTGAGCAGTTCTTC. Protein sequence: CASSLVVTEQFF.

A word on this clonotype: A much larger clone lies one base from this, so it may be a read error. The chain combines TRBV7-9 with TRBJ2-7; 8 nucleotides agree with TRBD2. The V segment lost 1 base and the J segment 7 bases; nucleotides outside the gene matches: 12. The germline gives CDR1 SEHNR, CDR2 FQNEAQ (reference sequence). The CDR3 sequence is 16 residues long. The CDR3: CASSLGTSGVYNEQYF. The CDR3 coding sequence is TGTGCCAGCAGCTTAGGTACTAGCGGAGTCTACAATGAGCAGTACTTC.

This clonotype has only one observation. The chain combines TRBV12-3 or TRBV12-4 with TRBJ2-7; no clear D. The end of the DNA fits TRBJ2-5 better, so the J call may be wrong. The CDR3 sequence is 13 residues long. The CDR3 protein is CASSPFIRETQYF. CDR3 nucleotides: TGTGCCAGCAGCCCTTTCATCCGAGAGACCCAGTACTTC.

This clonotype was recorded a few times. The chain employs TRBV18 and TRBJ2-1; TRBD2 matches 8 bases. The closer fit of TRBJ2-7 to the DNA end suggests the J call may be wrong. The CDR3 covers 17 residues. Germline-derived CDR1 and CDR2 are KGHSH and LQKENI. CDR3 amino acids: CASSPPAGGSSYNEQYF. CDR3 DNA sequence: TGTGCCAGCTCACCACCGGCGGGGGGCAGCTCCTACAATGAGCAGTACTTC.

The CDR3: CASSLESSVTEAFF. CDR3 sequence (DNA): TGTGCCAGCAGCTTAGAGAGTAGTGTCACTGAAGCTTTCTTT. The rearrangement joins TRBV7-2 to TRBJ1-1, with unresolved D. This CDR3 contains 14 residues. V was shortened by 1 base and J by 4 bases, with 10 bases between the two germline ends. Germline V gene lookup returns CDR1 SGHTA and CDR2 FQGNSA.

The chain recombines TRBV20-1 with TRBJ1-2, with D possibly matching TRBD1 (5 bases). V was cut by 3 bases and J by 4 bases, with 12 bases left in between. CDR1 is DFQATT, CDR2 SNEGSKA, per germline (reference sequence). CDR3 length: 13 residues. CDR3 coding DNA: TGCAGTGCTAGTTCCGGGGCGGGCTATGGCTACACCTTC. Its translation is CSASSGAGYGYTF.